The 29 T cell receptor beta chains reported below all come from one sample, sequenced in a study of CD8+CD57+ T cells in acquired aplastic anemia. For CDR3 and TCR beta VDJ profiling, genomic DNA was the template used. TCRdb fed the reads into MiXCR, producing one record per CDR3 protein. The sample carries fewer than 200,000 distinct CDR3 sequences, nearly 50% recorded once. Patients chosen for sequencing had CD8+CD57+ cells that had expanded, as shown by flow cytometry. The sequenced sample consisted of sorted CD4+, CD8+, or CD8+CD57+ T cells (not recorded which) from PBMCs. The source is a human donor with aplastic anemia.

This clonotype was counted once. The V gene is TRBV2, the J gene TRBJ2-7; possibly TRBD2 for D (6 bases). V lost 10 bases, J lost 5 bases, and 15 bases lay in between. The germline CDR1 and CDR2 sequences are SNHLY and FYNNEI. The CDR3 contains 12 residues. The CDR3 region has the DNA TGTGCCACCCGCGGGGTAAAAAACGAGCAGTACTTC. Translated, it gives CATRGVKNEQYF. Full variable domain (rest looked up from reference TRBV2 and TRBJ2-7): EPEVTQTPSHQVTQMGQEVILRCVPISNHLYFYWYRQILGQKVEFLVSFYNNEISEKSEIFDDQFSVERPDGSNFTLKIRSTKLEDSAMYFCATRGVKNEQYFGPGTRLTVT.

V is TRBV2 and J is TRBJ1-6, with D hard to call. The CDR3 is made up of 10 amino acids. Germline CDR1 and CDR2: SNHLY and FYNNEI. Trimming removed 2 bases from V and 15 bases from J, with 5 bases in between. The CDR3 here is CASSERDLHF. CDR3 bases: TGTGCCAGCAGTGAAAGGGACCTCCACTTT.

This clonotype was observed many times. This chain joins TRBV20-1 and TRBJ2-4; unclear D gene. Between the trimmed V and J ends, which lost 5 bases and 4 bases, there was a span of 9 bases. The V gene's germline CDR1 is DFQATT and CDR2 SNEGSKA (reference sequence). CDR3 length equals 12 residues. The CDR3 DNA follows: TGCAGTGCTGCGCAGAAAAAAAACATTCAGTACTTC. This sequence encodes CSAAQKKNIQYF.

This clonotype was seen a few times. This chain joins TRBV5-1 and TRBJ2-1, with D possibly being TRBD1 or TRBD2 (5 bases each). The CDR3 loop spans 13 amino acids. V gave up 2 bases and J gave up 7 bases, with 10 bases separating them. Germline V gene data show CDR1 as SGHRS and CDR2 as YFSETQ. CDR3 region: CASSLGWGNEQFF. Written as DNA, the CDR3 is TGCGCCAGCAGCTTAGGATGGGGGAATGAGCAGTTCTTC. Together with reference TRBV5-1 and TRBJ2-1, the CDR3 gives the full variable domain: KAGVTQTPRYLIKTRGQQVTLSCSPISGHRSVSWYQQTPGQGLQFLFEYFSETQRNKGNFPGRFSGRQFSNSRSEMNVSTLELGDSALYLCASSLGWGNEQFFGPGTRLTVL.

The chain couples TRBV7-9 to TRBJ2-3, with 9 bases fitting TRBD2. J gave up 8 bases and V 8 bases, and 5 bases lay outside the gene matches. CDR3 length equals 12 residues. From germline, CDR1 is SEHNR and CDR2 FQNEAQ (reference sequence). This CDR3 is CASSVAGVTQYF. The CDR3 coding sequence is TGTGCCAGCTCGGTAGCGGGAGTTACGCAGTATTTT.

As for this clonotype: One base away lies a much larger clone, so this may be a sequencing read error. No conserved phenylalanine or tryptophan ends this CDR3, so it is likely a read error. The chain links TRBV7-9 to TRBJ1-5; TRBD1 might be the D (5 bases). Trimming removed 4 bases from V and 6 bases from J, with 16 bases in between. Germline CDR1 SEHNR, CDR2 FQNEAQ (reference sequence). CDR3 size: 15 residues. The CDR3 DNA reads as TGTGCCAGCAGCTCCGGGATCCTCGGGGGTCAGCCCCAGCATCTT. This sequence encodes CASSSGILGGQPQHL.

This chain links TRBV7-3 with TRBJ2-7, with TRBD2 matching over 11 bases. Germline V gives CDR1 SGHTA, CDR2 FQGTGA. V shed 5 bases, J shed 5 bases, and the junction held 8 bases outside the gene matches. The CDR3 contains 15 residues. The CDR3 loop is CASSPSGGLFDEQYF. The DNA for the CDR3 is TGTGCCAGCAGCCCTAGCGGGGGGCTTTTCGACGAGCAGTACTTC.

In its sample, this clonotype was seen a few times. This chain links TRBV10-3 with TRBJ1-1, with D possibly being TRBD1 (6 bases). This CDR3 is 17 amino acids long. V was clipped by 2 bases and J by 6 bases, with 22 bases between them. Germline assignment: CDR1 ENHRY and CDR2 SYGVKD. In DNA form, the CDR3 reads TGTGCCATCAGTGAGGGGGCAGGGGCCAGTGTTGGCGCTGAAGCTTTCTTT. Translation gives CAISEGAGASVGAEAFF.

Comment on this clonotype: This may come from a read error, since a much larger clone is one base off. The gene calls are TRBV20-1 and TRBJ1-1; TRBD1 might be the D (6 bases). The germline V gene encodes CDR1 DFQATT and CDR2 SNEGSKA (reference sequence). The CDR3 consists of 14 residues. The CDR3: CGARDLRGGTEAFF. CDR3 sequence (DNA): TGCGGTGCTAGAGATCTCAGAGGGGGCACTGAAGCTTTCTTT.

The sample holds many counts of this clonotype. This chain uses TRBV7-9 with TRBJ2-1, with 7 bases that match TRBD1. This CDR3 is built from 14 residues. V trimming: 5 bases; J trimming: 7 bases; junction bases outside the gene matches: 8. Germline lookup yields CDR1 SEHNR and CDR2 FQNEAQ (reference sequence). Here the CDR3 DNA reads TGTGCCAGCAGCGTGACAGGGTCTCGGAATGAGCAGTTCTTC. Amino acids: CASSVTGSRNEQFF.

The gene calls are TRBV2 and TRBJ2-5; unclear D gene. Deletions cut 4 bases from V and 5 bases from J, with 14 bases between. Germline CDR1 and CDR2: SNHLY and FYNNEI. The CDR3 length is 14 residues. CDR3 in amino acids: CASSGLTGVETQYF. Here the CDR3 DNA reads TGTGCCAGCAGTGGTCTAACGGGCGTTGAGACCCAGTACTTC.

This clonotype was found many times. The CDR3 nucleotides read TGTGCCAGTGCTCTAGCGGGGGGAAGGGAGACCCAGTACTTC. Encoded protein: CASALAGGRETQYF. The J gene is TRBJ2-5, the V gene TRBV6-1, with TRBD2 matching over 11 bases. The CDR3 length is 14 residues. J was trimmed by 5 bases and V by 9 bases; bases with no gene match: 8. The germline V gene encodes CDR1 MNHNS and CDR2 SASEGT.

This clonotype appeared many times. V is TRBV7-9 and J is TRBJ1-4; D might be TRBD1 (5 bases). The CDR3 extends over 15 amino acids. V lost 1 base and J lost 7, with 13 bases in between. Germline CDR1 is SEHNR and CDR2 is FQNEAQ (reference sequence). DNA of the CDR3: TGTGCCAGCAGCTTAGAGACAGCGGGGAGTGAAAAACTGTTTTTT. This encodes CASSLETAGSEKLFF.

This chain links TRBV4-3 with TRBJ1-1; the D is unclear. CDR1 is LGHNA, CDR2 YSLEER, per germline. The V end was cut by 3 bases, the J end by 5 bases, with 10 bases between. The CDR3 sequence is 13 residues long. Here the CDR3 DNA reads TGCGCCAGCAGCCATGGGGAGGGTACTGAAGCTTTCTTT. Translated: CASSHGEGTEAFF.

This chain uses TRBV5-1 with TRBJ2-7; possibly TRBD2 for D (6 bases). The CDR3 sequence is 14 residues long. Per germline, CDR1 SGHRS and CDR2 YFSETQ. Trimming cost V 2 bases and J 1 base, with 10 bases left between them. The CDR3 protein is CASSLRGKSYEQYF. The CDR3, as DNA: TGCGCCAGCAGCTTACGGGGGAAGTCCTACGAGCAGTACTTC. Supplemented by reference TRBV5-1 and TRBJ2-7, the full variable domain reads KAGVTQTPRYLIKTRGQQVTLSCSPISGHRSVSWYQQTPGQGLQFLFEYFSETQRNKGNFPGRFSGRQFSNSRSEMNVSTLELGDSALYLCASSLRGKSYEQYFGPGTRLTVT.

V usage is TRBV10-2 and J usage is TRBJ2-7; D unresolved. Germline V CDR1 and CDR2: WSHSY, SAAADI. The CDR3 sequence is 13 residues long. V lost 5 bases, J lost 3 bases, and 11 bases lay in between. CDR3 in DNA: TGCGCCAGCAGTCCGACACCGAGCTACGAGCAGTACTTC. It yields the protein CASSPTPSYEQYF.

The chain carries TRBV11-1 and TRBJ2-2; 7 positions match TRBD2. The J segment lost 4 bases and the V segment lost 7 bases, leaving 12 bases of the junction unmatched. Germline V gene sequence: CDR1 SGHAT, CDR2 FQDESV (reference sequence). The CDR3 has 16 amino acids. The CDR3 sequence: CASTESQRGPTGELFF. The CDR3 DNA follows: TGTGCCAGCACCGAATCCCAGCGGGGACCCACCGGGGAGCTGTTTTTT. Combining the CDR3 with reference TRBV11-1 and TRBJ2-2 gives the whole variable domain EAEVAQSPRYKITEKSQAVAFWCDPISGHATLYWYRQILGQGPELLVQFQDESVVDDSQLPKDRFSAERLKGVDSTLKIQPAELGDSAMYLCASTESQRGPTGELFFGEGSRLTVL.

The chain joins TRBV19 to TRBJ2-1; TRBD1 might be the D (5 bases). The germline V gene has CDR1 LNHDA and CDR2 SQIVND (reference sequence). This CDR3 has 15 amino acids. The V end was cut by 4 bases, the J end by 2 bases, with 12 bases between. The CDR3 spells CASSTLQGTYNEQFF. The DNA of the CDR3 is TGTGCCAGTAGTACGCTTCAGGGTACCTACAATGAGCAGTTCTTC.

This clonotype was detected only a few times. V is TRBV29-1 and J is TRBJ2-1; D call uncertain. CDR1 and CDR2 (germline): SQVTM, ANQGSEA. V was pared by 1 base and J by 4 bases, with 8 bases between. The length of the CDR3 is 13 residues. As DNA, the CDR3 is TGCAGCGTTGAAGGGCCGGAGTACAATGAGCAGTTCTTC. Translating it yields CSVEGPEYNEQFF.

The chain recombines TRBV29-1 with TRBJ1-1; D ambiguous. The V end was cut by 5 bases, the J end by 6 bases, with 10 bases between. Germline V gives CDR1 SQVTM, CDR2 ANQGSEA. This CDR3 is 11 amino acids long. In DNA, the CDR3 is TGCAGCGTTCGCCCAGGCTCTGAAGCTTTCTTT. The encoded protein is CSVRPGSEAFF.

This rearrangement joins TRBV7-9 to TRBJ2-7, with D maybe TRBD1 (6 bases). Germline V gene sequence: CDR1 SEHNR, CDR2 FQNEAQ (reference sequence). Trimming left V 4 bases short and J 7 bases short, with 14 bases between. The CDR3 runs to 13 residues. CDR3 amino acids: CASSSPGVGEQYF. The CDR3 DNA reads as TGTGCCAGCAGCTCCCCAGGGGTAGGGGAGCAGTACTTC.

In its sample, this clonotype was seen many times. The chain couples TRBV19 to TRBJ1-6; 9 nucleotides align to TRBD1. CDR1 is LNHDA, CDR2 SQIVND, per germline (reference sequence). The V segment lost 4 bases and the J segment 8 bases; nucleotides outside the gene matches: 9. This CDR3 region has 16 residues. The CDR3 DNA is TGTGCCAGTAGTAAATTCCGGGACAGGGTGGATTCACCCCTCCACTTT. As protein: CASSKFRDRVDSPLHF.

This clonotype was seen just once. This chain joins TRBV15 and TRBJ2-6; maybe TRBD1 (6 bases). Germline V gene sequence: CDR1 LNHNV, CDR2 YYDKDF (reference sequence). The V end was cut by 5 bases, the J end by 4 bases, with 9 bases between. CDR3 length: 14 amino acids. CDR3 sequence: CATSPRGGANVLTF. The CDR3 bases are TGTGCCACCAGCCCAAGGGGGGGGGCCAACGTCCTGACTTTC.

This clonotype was observed once. A read error may explain this, as a much larger clone is one base away. This likely comes from a read error, as the CDR3 has no conserved phenylalanine or tryptophan at its end. This chain uses TRBV20-1 with TRBJ2-2, with 7 bases fitting TRBD1. Germline values: CDR1 DFQATT, CDR2 SNEGSKA (reference sequence). The ends lost 5 bases at V and 4 bases at J; junction bases unmatched: 4. The CDR3 length is 13 residues. Written as DNA, the CDR3 is TGCAGTGCTCTGGGGACAGCCACCGGGGAGCTGTTTCTT. Its protein product is CSALGTATGELFL.

The J gene is TRBJ2-1, the V gene TRBV5-4, with D possibly matching TRBD2 (5 bases). The V and J ends lost 2 bases and 2 bases respectively, with 5 bases between them. CDR1 and CDR2 from the germline V gene are SGHNT and YYREEE (reference sequence). The CDR3 totals 13 residues. Here the CDR3 DNA reads TGTGCCAGCAGCTTCGGGACCTACAATGAGCAGTTCTTC. This codes for CASSFGTYNEQFF.

A note on this clonotype: A much bigger clone sits one base away, suggesting this may be a read error. The CDR3 DNA reads TGTGCCAGCAGGACCCGGGACAGGGCAGCGAGCACCGGGGAGCTGTTTTTT. Translating it yields CASRTRDRAASTGELFF. The chain recombines TRBV12-3 or TRBV12-4 with TRBJ2-2; TRBD1 matches 9 bases. The CDR3 contains 17 residues. The V and J ends lost 6 bases and 4 bases, in that order; junction bases with no gene match: 12.

This clonotype was picked up many times. The rearrangement links TRBV28 to TRBJ2-7; a possible D gene is TRBD1 (5 bases). Germline CDR1 MDHEN, CDR2 SYDVKM. Trimming stripped 4 bases from V and 2 bases from J, with 12 bases between. The CDR3 has 14 amino acids. CDR3 coding DNA: TGTGCCAGCAGTTCTAGGGGCAGCCCCTACGAGCAGTACTTC. Translating it yields CASSSRGSPYEQYF. The variable domain in full, with the rest retrieved from reference TRBV28 and TRBJ2-7, is DVKVTQSSRYLVKRTGEKVFLECVQDMDHENMFWYRQDPGLGLRLIYFSYDVKMKEKGDIPEGYSVSREKKERFSLILESASTNQTSMYLCASSSRGSPYEQYFGPGTRLTVT.

The gene calls are TRBV7-9 and TRBJ2-6; 7 positions agree with TRBD1. Trimming cost V 4 bases and J 16 bases; bases outside gene matches: 7. The germline V gene encodes CDR1 SEHNR and CDR2 FQNEAQ (reference sequence). This CDR3 spans 12 amino acids. The CDR3 spells CASSSNRGPLTF. CDR3 in DNA: TGTGCCAGCAGCTCCAACAGGGGCCCTCTGACTTTC.

This chain uses TRBV28 with TRBJ2-1; TRBD1 might be the D (6 bases). Per germline, CDR1 MDHEN and CDR2 SYDVKM. The CDR3 is made up of 16 amino acids. V lost 3 bases to trimming and J lost 4 bases, with 16 bases between them. CDR3 sequence: CASSFQGQPFYNEQFF. CDR3 DNA: TGTGCCAGCAGTTTTCAGGGGCAGCCCTTTTACAATGAGCAGTTCTTC.